The 19 T cell receptor beta chains presented below share a single source sample, sequenced in a study of blood T cell repertoires in COVID-19. Clones were sequenced by immunoSEQ multiplex PCR, and TCRdb holds only the in-frame ones, with some missing. The sample includes 130,000 to 150,000 clones, approximately 81% of them seen just once. Input material: peripheral blood. The receptor set was obtained from a human donor with acute or convalescent COVID-19. The donor label of this sample is uncertain.

This clone was seen once. The chain carries TRBV6-2 or TRBV6-3 and TRBJ2-7; perhaps TRBD2 as D (7 bases). V gave up 2 bases and J gave up 6 bases, with 11 bases separating them. The CDR3 runs 13 residues. Germline V gene data show CDR1 as MNHEY and CDR2 as SVGEGT. The CDR3 sequence is CASSYAGAGEQYV. CDR3 sequence (DNA): TGTGCCAGCAGTTACGCGGGGGCGGGCGAGCAGTACGTC.

The rearrangement joins TRBV4-2 to TRBJ1-1; D remains ambiguous. The germline V gene encodes CDR1 LGHNA and CDR2 YNFKEQ. The CDR3 is 16 amino acids. V was trimmed by 0 bases and J by 0 bases, leaving 11 bases between them. The CDR3 region is CASSQEAGRLNTEAFF. Here the CDR3 DNA reads TGTGCCAGCAGCCAAGAAGCGGGTCGGTTGAACACTGAAGCTTTCTTT.

The chain combines TRBV24-1 with TRBJ1-4; TRBD1 matches at 8 bases. The CDR3 runs to 16 residues. Germline V gene lookup returns CDR1 KGHDR and CDR2 SFDVKD. Trimming removed 4 bases from V and 4 bases from J; junction bases left unmatched: 7. The CDR3 loop reads CATSDAGTGFNEKLFF. Here the CDR3 DNA reads TGTGCCACCAGTGACGCCGGGACAGGCTTTAATGAAAAACTGTTTTTT.

As regards this clone: The sample holds other DNA sequences that translate to the same CDR3. The chain joins TRBV5-1 to TRBJ2-5; 9 nucleotides agree with TRBD2. Trimming removed 2 bases from V and 2 bases from J; junction bases left unmatched: 4. Germline CDR1 SGHRS, CDR2 YFSETQ. This CDR3 is built from 15 residues. CDR3 sequence reads: CASSLAGGLQETQYF. CDR3 sequence (DNA): TGCGCCAGCAGCTTAGCGGGGGGACTGCAAGAGACCCAGTACTTC.

The rearrangement joins TRBV19 to TRBJ1-4; D is undetermined. Trimming took off 1 base at V and 5 bases at J, with 11 bases between the two ends. This CDR3 has 15 amino acids. CDR1 and CDR2 from the germline V gene are LNHDA and SQIVND (reference sequence). DNA for the CDR3: TGTGCCAGTAGTATAGTGGGCAAGCTCAATGAAAAACTGTTTTTT. It yields the protein CASSIVGKLNEKLFF.

The V and J genes are TRBV29-1 and TRBJ2-5, with 10 bases lining up with TRBD1. The CDR3 sequence is 13 residues long. Trimming removed 4 bases from V and 1 base from J; junction bases left unmatched: 0. The germline CDR1 and CDR2 sequences are SQVTM and ANQGSEA. CDR3 coding DNA: TGCAGCGTTGGGACAGGGGGCCAAGAGACCCAGTACTTC. It specifies CSVGTGGQETQYF.

V and J are TRBV12-3 or TRBV12-4 and TRBJ2-5; TRBD1 is a possible D gene (6 bases). V gave up 8 bases and J gave up 3 bases, with 10 bases separating them. The CDR3 runs 12 residues. CDR3 sequence reads: CASRDIEETQYF. The CDR3 DNA reads TGTGCCAGCCGGGACATCGAAGAGACCCAGTACTTC.

This clone was picked up a small number of times. J is TRBJ2-1 and V is TRBV24-1; 14 nucleotides agree with TRBD2. The CDR3 runs to 16 residues. V was clipped by 4 bases and J by 8 bases; unmatched bases: 6. Germline values: CDR1 KGHDR, CDR2 SFDVKD. This CDR3 is CATSDRLAGGRDEQFF. Written as DNA, the CDR3 is TGTGCCACCAGTGACCGACTAGCGGGGGGGAGGGATGAGCAGTTCTTC.

This clone was seen a handful of times. The V and J genes are TRBV2 and TRBJ1-5; perhaps TRBD1 as D (5 bases). Per the germline V gene, CDR1 is SNHLY and CDR2 is FYNNEI. The V end was cut by 8 bases, the J end by 1 base, with 12 bases between. The CDR3 is 14 residues long. In DNA form, the CDR3 reads TGTGCCAGCGGGCGGCAGGGAAGCAATCAGCCCCAGCATTTT. It codes for CASGRQGSNQPQHF.

The chain employs TRBV7-2 and TRBJ2-3; D perhaps matches TRBD1 (6 bases). The germline gives CDR1 SGHTA, CDR2 FQGNSA. Trimming removed 7 bases from V and 6 bases from J, with 20 bases in between. The CDR3 extends over 15 amino acids. The CDR3, as DNA: TGTGCCAGCACCTCCCAGAGGGGGAATCGGGATACGCAGTATTTT. Translating it yields CASTSQRGNRDTQYF.

The chain employs TRBV6-1 and TRBJ1-3, with TRBD1 matching over 7 bases. Germline V gives CDR1 MNHNS, CDR2 SASEGT. J gave up 0 bases and V 2 bases, and 4 bases lay outside the gene matches. This CDR3 is 16 amino acids long. The CDR3 coding sequence is TGTGCCAGCAGTGAAAGGACAGGCTCCTCTGGAAACACCATATATTTT. Amino acid sequence: CASSERTGSSGNTIYF.

The chain is built from TRBV29-1 and TRBJ1-2; 8 bases line up with TRBD1. CDR3 length equals 16 residues. V lost 2 bases, J lost 4 bases, and 12 bases stayed unmatched. CDR1 is SQVTM and CDR2 is ANQGSEA in the germline V gene. CDR3 protein: CSVETRPGQEGYGYTF. The CDR3 DNA sequence: TGCAGCGTTGAAACTCGTCCGGGACAGGAGGGCTATGGCTACACCTTC.

In this sample, this clone turned up once. The chain has TRBV4-3 and TRBJ2-7, with D possibly TRBD1 on 6 matching bases. V was pared by 4 bases and J by 3 bases, with 16 bases between. The CDR3 is 15 residues long. Germline lookup yields CDR1 LGHNA and CDR2 YSLEER. In nucleotides, the CDR3 is TGCGCCAGCAGCCGCCCCGCCAGGGACAACTACGAGCAGTACTTC. Translated: CASSRPARDNYEQYF.

Remarks on this clone: The same CDR3 is also encoded by other DNA sequences in this sample. The chain carries TRBV5-1 and TRBJ1-1, with D tentatively TRBD1 (6 bases). The CDR3 is made up of 14 amino acids. Trimming stripped 4 bases from V and 0 bases from J, with 10 bases between. Germline CDR1 is SGHRS and CDR2 is YFSETQ. The DNA for the CDR3 is TGCGCCAGCAGCCCTGACAGGTTGAACACTGAAGCTTTCTTT. Its translation is CASSPDRLNTEAFF.

The chain joins TRBV5-1 to TRBJ2-1; 8 nucleotides line up with TRBD2. Losses at the gene ends were 0 bases for V and 9 bases for J; bases not matched to a gene: 11. CDR1 and CDR2 (germline): SGHRS, YFSETQ. This CDR3 contains 16 residues. CDR3 sequence (DNA): TGCGCCAGCAGCTTGGCCGGGAGCGGGAGTCGGGGTGAGCAGTTCTTC. It codes for CASSLAGSGSRGEQFF. Based on the CDR3 plus reference TRBV5-1 and TRBJ2-1, the full variable domain is KAGVTQTPRYLIKTRGQQVTLSCSPISGHRSVSWYQQTPGQGLQFLFEYFSETQRNKGNFPGRFSGRQFSNSRSEMNVSTLELGDSALYLCASSLAGSGSRGEQFFGPGTRLTVL.

CDR3 sequence reads: CASSLRGQGYEQYF. CDR3 sequence (DNA): TGTGCCAGCAGCTTAAGGGGACAGGGCTACGAGCAGTACTTC. The chain is built from TRBV7-3 and TRBJ2-7; 9 bases are a match to TRBD1. The trim removed 1 base at V and 3 bases at J, leaving 1 base unmatched. The CDR3 spans 14 residues. The germline V gene encodes CDR1 SGHTA and CDR2 FQGTGA.

V gene TRBV10-1 combines with J gene TRBJ2-7; 8 nucleotides line up with TRBD2. Trimming removed 10 bases from V and 6 bases from J; junction bases left unmatched: 14. The CDR3 consists of 14 residues. CDR1 is WNHNN, CDR2 SYGVQD, per germline (reference sequence). Here the CDR3 DNA reads TGCGCCACCCTACGGCGGGGACTAGGTCCCGAGCAGTACGTC. This sequence encodes CATLRRGLGPEQYV.

J is TRBJ1-1 and V is TRBV3-1 (or the pseudogene TRBV3-2); 9 bases match TRBD1. This CDR3 is 16 amino acids long. V trimming: 4 bases; J trimming: 8 bases; junction bases outside the gene matches: 14. From germline, CDR1 is LGHDT and CDR2 YNNKEL (reference sequence). CDR3 in amino acids: CASSPSFGTGLSEAFF. The CDR3 DNA reads as TGTGCCAGCAGCCCCTCCTTCGGGACAGGGCTGTCGGAAGCTTTCTTT.

The V and J genes are TRBV24-1 and TRBJ2-2, with 9 bases that match TRBD1. V lost 2 bases and J lost 9; bases outside the gene matches: 6. Per germline, CDR1 KGHDR and CDR2 SFDVKD. The CDR3 length is 15 residues. The CDR3: CATSDYGTGSRELFF. CDR3 nucleotide sequence: TGTGCCACCAGTGATTATGGGACAGGGAGCAGGGAGCTGTTTTTT.